The present entry profiles one TCR beta chain with its context. Its antigen is undetermined. The method was immunoSEQ multiplex PCR; TCRdb's version includes in-frame clones alone and lacks a portion of them. The sample holds tens of thousands of clones, roughly four fifths seen once. This sample stems from a study of T cells in narcolepsy. The wider study: Donors had narcolepsy type 1 or type 2, or were healthy controls. General study points: Reportedly, autoreactive clonotypes were serially detected in patients' blood but not controls'. Autoreactive clone sequences were missing from some blood memory CD4+ repertoires. Same-patient CSF and blood CD4+ T cell clonotypes included HCRT-specific and TRIB2-specific autoreactive ones.

The CDR3 is 14 residues long. The J segment lost 5 bases and the V segment lost 7 bases, leaving 5 bases of the junction unmatched. The germline gives CDR1 MNHNS, CDR2 SASEGT. The V gene is TRBV6-1, the J gene TRBJ1-5, with TRBD1 matching over 10 bases. The sequenced sample was CD45RA- memory CD4+ T cells from PBMCs. The source of this sequence is a human donor with narcolepsy. The CDR3 DNA sequence: TGTGCCAGCACCCGACAGGGGGCTGATCAGCCCCAGCATTTT. As protein: CASTRQGADQPQHF.